This T cell receptor beta chain was captured by sequencing in a study of CXCR3-negative and CXCR3-positive naive CD8 T cells (dated by TCRdb to between 2017 and 2020). Some background on the complete study: About 135 million TRB reads were obtained in total, roughly 1.5 +/- 0.3 million reads per library. Data from 11 donors, pooled across two independent experiments, went into the diversity and physicochemical repertoire analyses. Naive subsets from five or six donors and memory cells from 3 donors were included in the TRBV-TRBJ cluster analysis.

The CDR3 starts with the cysteine, ends with the phenylalanine, and has 13 residues. No DNA was logged. From the germline V gene, CDR1 is SGHAT and CDR2 is FQNNGV. For each CD8+ T cell subset, flow sorting was done in triplicate, and about 300,000 cells per subset went directly into RLT lysis buffer. To keep memory contaminants out, a stringent definition of naive CD8+ T cells was applied: CD45RO-CCR7+CD27+CD95-. Using standard density gradient centrifugation, peripheral blood mononuclear cells were isolated from buffy coats. Naive CXCR3-negative and CXCR3-positive CD8+ T cells were flow-sorted on a FACSAria III. An RNeasy Mini Kit was used to extract total RNA from the sorted cells. The sequencer listed for this sample is NextSeq 550. The Human TCR Profiling Kit (MiLaboratory) was used to make UMI-labeled 5' RACE TRB cDNA libraries. The full amount of extracted RNA was used for cDNA synthesis, and the full amount of resulting cDNA was used for PCR amplification. Libraries were prepared in parallel with an identical number of PCR cycles. Concerning the study's data processing: About 54,000 +/- 9,700 unique UMI-labeled TRB cDNA molecules per library were extracted with MIGEC and MiXCR, with at least two reads per UMI required. On average, around 40,000 +/- 10,000 functional in-frame TRB CDR3 nucleotide clonotypes lacking stop codons were found per library. After downsampling to 5000 UMI-labeled TRB molecules per sample, diversity metrics such as normalized Shannon-Wiener and Chao1 were calculated in VDJtools. Clonotype-size-weighted physicochemical properties of the central five CDR3 residues (interaction energy, strength, volume and Kidera factor 4) were computed in VDJtools. Each CDR3 protein sequence appears as one entry after TCRdb reprocessed the reads, and no DNA is included. Here the V and J calls rest on TCRdb's processing, not on the authors' analysis. The table for this sample shows over 40,000 distinct CDR3 sequences. Around 1.9% of the sample belongs to the ten largest clones.

A remark on this clonotype: Its antigen remains unidentified.

What the authors observed across the whole study: TRBV-TRBJ usage was similar between naive CXCR3-negative and CXCR3-positive cells from the same donor, while memory cells showed distinct patterns. Compared with CXCR3-negative naive cells, CXCR3-positive naive cells had TRB CDR3s with higher hydrophobicity (lower Kidera factor 4), lower energy, and higher strength and volume indices. CXCR3 expression partially decreased after cryopreservation, so most assays used freshly isolated PBMCs. Repertoire diversity was comparably high in both naive subsets but much lower in memory CD8+ T cells. Because surface CD5, which has been linked to self-reactivity in mice, was comparable between naive subsets, TCR interaction strength was also inferred from TRB CDR3 physicochemical properties.

This sequence originates from a human donor in good health. Some clones in this sample may be carry-over from other donors' samples. The chain was built from TRBV11-2 and TRBJ2-7; as DNA is missing, the TRBD1 call by TCRdb cannot be tested. Material for sequencing was naive CXCR3- CD8+ T cells from blood. Read against the paper, the sample's cell subset or site label means: CD45RO-CCR7+CD27+CD95- naive CD8+ T cells lacking CXCR3 (TNR3-). The CDR3 is CASSLTRNYEQYF.